The 10 T cell receptor beta chains reported below all come from one sample, sequenced in a study of Tregs in tolerant kidney transplant recipients. Only in-frame clones appear in the TCRdb table, and some are missing; sequencing was by immunoSEQ multiplex PCR. This table has 15,000 to 25,000 clones, approximately 65% appearing once. No antigens are known for them. Sequenced material: Tregs from blood cultured with allogeneic cells. The receptors here all came from a human donor in good health.

The chain uses TRBV6-5 and TRBJ2-2; D remains ambiguous. Germline CDR1 is MNHEY and CDR2 is SVGAGI. The CDR3 runs to 14 residues. The V and J ends lost 5 bases and 2 bases respectively, with 9 bases between them. This CDR3 reads CASSLLFNTGELFF. For the CDR3, the DNA is TGTGCCAGCAGTCTCCTGTTCAACACCGGGGAGCTGTTTTTT.

This clone was found once. The chain carries TRBV7-9 and TRBJ1-1; 10 bases map to TRBD1. V was pared by 3 bases and J by 9 bases, with 13 bases of the junction left unmatched. Looked up from germline, CDR1 is SEHNR and CDR2 is FQNEAQ (reference sequence). The CDR3 is 16 residues long. CDR3 DNA sequence: TGTGCCAGCAGCTTCGTATATCGGACAGGGGGATCTAAAGCTTTCTTT. Translating it yields CASSFVYRTGGSKAFF.

This clone was counted a single time. CDR3 sequence: CASSSRSGPGGGEQFF. The CDR3 DNA reads as TGTGCCAGCAGCTCCCGGAGCGGACCCGGCGGGGGTGAGCAGTTCTTC. The V gene is TRBV11-3, the J gene TRBJ2-1; 7 bases agree with TRBD2. Germline assignment: CDR1 SGHNT and CDR2 YENEEA. Trimming removed 4 bases from V and 9 bases from J; junction bases left unmatched: 15. This CDR3 comprises 16 residues.

This chain connects TRBV10-1 to TRBJ1-2, with 7 bases that match TRBD1. The CDR3 covers 14 residues. With 6 bases clipped from V and 4 bases from J, the junction kept 8 bases outside the gene matches. From germline, CDR1 is WNHNN and CDR2 SYGVQD (reference sequence). CDR3 in amino acids: CASSATGNFYGYTF. For the CDR3, the DNA is TGCGCCAGCAGCGCGACAGGGAATTTCTATGGCTACACCTTC.

The rearrangement uses TRBV7-8 and TRBJ1-2; D call uncertain. V was pared by 5 bases and J by 3 bases, with 16 bases between. Germline values: CDR1 SGHVS, CDR2 FQNEAQ. The CDR3 length is 15 residues. The CDR3 DNA follows: TGTGCCAGCAGCCAAAGTCCGGAGCGCTACTATGGCTACACCTTC. Translated: CASSQSPERYYGYTF.

The chain links TRBV2 to TRBJ1-3, with D hard to call. Germline lookup yields CDR1 SNHLY and CDR2 FYNNEI. CDR3 length equals 16 residues. V lost 6 bases, J lost 0 bases, and 15 bases lay in between. CDR3 nucleotide sequence: TGTGCCAGCAGGCCCGGGTACGGGAGCTCTGGAAACACCATATATTTT. Amino acid sequence: CASRPGYGSSGNTIYF.

This sequence joins TRBV11-2 and TRBJ2-1; D uncertain. The CDR3 has 13 residues. Germline CDR1 reads SGHAT; CDR2 reads FQNNGV. V lost 1 base to trimming and J lost 9 bases, with 10 bases between them. The CDR3 DNA is TGTGCCAGCAGCTTAGTCCACGGCGGTGAGCAGTTCTTC. This gives the protein CASSLVHGGEQFF.

This chain's CDR3 is CASSTYYEQYF. The CDR3 DNA sequence: TGTGCCAGTAGTACTTACTACGAGCAGTACTTC. V is TRBV19 and J is TRBJ2-7; no firm D call. The germline V and J ends were trimmed by 4 bases and 3 bases, with 4 bases remaining between them. Looked up from germline, CDR1 is LNHDA and CDR2 is SQIVND (reference sequence). This CDR3 comprises 11 residues. Drawing the rest from reference TRBV19 and TRBJ2-7, the complete variable domain is DGGITQSPKYLFRKEGQNVTLSCEQNLNHDAMYWYRQDPGQGLRLIYYSQIVNDFQKGDIAEGYSVSREKKESFPLTVTSAQKNPTAFYLCASSTYYEQYFGPGTRLTVT.

This clone turned up a few times. The CDR3 nucleotides read TGTGCCAGCAGCGTAGGCGGCGGGGCCAGGTATGAGCAGTTCTTC. Translating gives CASSVGGGARYEQFF. The genes are TRBV9 and TRBJ2-1; maybe TRBD2 (6 bases). The CDR3 runs to 15 residues. Between the trimmed V and J ends, which lost 0 bases and 8 bases, there was a span of 15 bases. Germline loops: CDR1 SGDLS, CDR2 YYNGEE.

This clone was observed once. The V and J genes are TRBV11-1 and TRBJ1-5; the D gene is possibly TRBD1 (6 bases). The germline V and J ends were trimmed by 7 bases and 6 bases, with 16 bases remaining between them. CDR1 and CDR2 (germline): SGHAT, FQDESV (reference sequence). CDR3 size: 14 residues. This CDR3 is CASTRGGACQPQHF. CDR3 bases: TGTGCCAGCACCCGGGGGGGGGCATGTCAGCCCCAGCATTTT.